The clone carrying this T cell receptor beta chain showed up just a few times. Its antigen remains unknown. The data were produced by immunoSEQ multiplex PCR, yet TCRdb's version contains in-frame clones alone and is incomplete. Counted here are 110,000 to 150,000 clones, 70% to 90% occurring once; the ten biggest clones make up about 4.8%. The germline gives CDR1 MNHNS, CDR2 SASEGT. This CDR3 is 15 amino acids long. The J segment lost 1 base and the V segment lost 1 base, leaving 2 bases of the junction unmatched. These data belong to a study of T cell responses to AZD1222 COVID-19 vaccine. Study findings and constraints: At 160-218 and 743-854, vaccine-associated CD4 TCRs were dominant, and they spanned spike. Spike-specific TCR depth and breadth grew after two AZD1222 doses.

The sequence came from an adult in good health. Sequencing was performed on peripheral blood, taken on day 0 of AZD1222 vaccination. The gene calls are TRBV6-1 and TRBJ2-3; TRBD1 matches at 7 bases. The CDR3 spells CASSEDQGGTDTQYF. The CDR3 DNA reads TGTGCCAGCAGTGAAGACCAGGGGGGCACAGATACGCAGTATTTT.